This record looks at one T cell receptor beta chain sequence and its context. The antigen remains undetermined. This entry belongs to a study of identical twins. Findings of the study overall: Models underestimated TCR alpha sharing (out-of-frame) in monozygotic twins. An excess of low generation probability was shown by twin-shared out-of-frame alpha sequences.

This CDR3 contains 13 residues. Germline lookup yields CDR1 SQVTM and CDR2 ANQGSEA. V trimming: 3 bases; J trimming: 4 bases; junction bases outside the gene matches: 4. Carrying unique molecular identifiers, the cDNA also gained a universal primer site through template switching. TCRdb re-derived calls from the 5' RACE reads in MiXCR, one entry per CDR3 protein. The sample consists of 420,000 or so distinct CDR3 sequences, less than 20% of them appearing once. The gene calls are TRBV29-1 and TRBJ1-1; 8 bases agree with TRBD1. This receptor was identified in a man aged 50 or older in good health. Source material: naive T cells sorted from blood. The CDR3 protein is CSVDRTGGTEAFF. The CDR3, as DNA: TGCAGCGTTGACCGCACAGGGGGCACTGAAGCTTTCTTT.